This paragraph covers one TCR beta chain sequence. Its specificity is unknown. This sample is drawn from a study of immune evolution from preneoplasia to lung adenocarcinoma. Study results and limitations: Highest clonality occurred in KRAS-mutant, not EGFR-mutant or double wild-type, nodules. Top clone share appeared to fall from AAH through AIS, MIA, adenocarcinoma.

Each case's diagnosis was confirmed by two pathologists on H&E. Macro-dissection enriched premalignant or tumor cells before nucleic acid extraction. Produced via immunoSEQ multiplex PCR; TCRdb's table is partial and in-frame only. The sample includes some 21,000 clones, around 75% seen only once; the top ten take around 6%. This TCR was recovered from a person in their 60s with lung adenocarcinoma. The sequencing sample was made of FFPE invasive lung adenocarcinoma tissue.

The CDR3 DNA follows: TGTGCCAGTAGCCATGGACTAGACCTGGCCGGGGAGCTGTTTTTT. Its protein is CASSHGLDLAGELFF. The V call is TRBV19, the J call TRBJ2-2, with 7 bases lining up with TRBD2. Germline lookup yields CDR1 LNHDA and CDR2 SQIVND (reference sequence). V shed 6 bases, J shed 6 bases, and the junction held 10 bases outside the gene matches. The CDR3 runs 15 residues. Full variable domain (rest looked up from reference TRBV19 and TRBJ2-2): DGGITQSPKYLFRKEGQNVTLSCEQNLNHDAMYWYRQDPGQGLRLIYYSQIVNDFQKGDIAEGYSVSREKKESFPLTVTSAQKNPTAFYLCASSHGLDLAGELFFGEGSRLTVL.